These 18 T cell receptor beta chains share one sample of origin, sequenced in a study of shared clonotypes between healthy human individuals. Generated by immunoSEQ multiplex PCR, the TCRdb table keeps only in-frame clones and is missing some. The data hold 1.4 million or so clones, with 97% to 99% observed a single time. Input material: naive CD4+ T cells sorted from blood. Subset: CD45RA+ positively selected. The receptors were gathered from a man between 25 and 39 years old in good health.

The rearrangement links TRBV11-2 to TRBJ2-7; TRBD2 aligns across 8 bases. CDR1 SGHAT and CDR2 FQNNGV come from the germline V gene. This CDR3 is built from 16 residues. Germline trimming cut 3 bases from V and 6 bases from J; bases unmatched to any gene: 13. The CDR3: CASSFTTGTSSREQYF. The CDR3 nucleotides are TGTGCCAGCAGCTTTACGACCGGGACTAGTTCACGCGAGCAGTACTTC.

The chain couples TRBV5-1 to TRBJ2-3, with 8 positions matching TRBD2. Trimming at V came to 2 bases and at J to 2 bases, leaving 4 bases not matched to a gene. The CDR3 totals 15 residues. The germline CDR1 and CDR2 sequences are SGHRS and YFSETQ. The chain's CDR3 is CASSFTSGVTDTQYF. CDR3 in DNA: TGCGCCAGCAGCTTTACTAGCGGAGTCACAGATACGCAGTATTTT.

This clone is a singleton in its sample. This chain uses TRBV5-1 with TRBJ2-1, with TRBD2 matching 10 bases. The trim removed 0 bases at V and 8 bases at J, leaving 5 bases unmatched. Germline assignment: CDR1 SGHRS and CDR2 YFSETQ. The CDR3 extends over 15 amino acids. The CDR3 here is CASSLALAGVDEQFF. In DNA form, the CDR3 reads TGCGCCAGCAGCTTGGCGCTAGCGGGAGTTGATGAGCAGTTCTTC.

The chain couples TRBV6-1 to TRBJ1-5; tentatively, D is TRBD1 (6 bases). CDR3 size: 14 residues. Between the trimmed V and J ends, which lost 10 bases and 3 bases, there was a span of 16 bases. The germline CDR1 and CDR2 sequences are MNHNS and SASEGT. Here the CDR3 reads CATSGHQYNQPQHF. The CDR3 region has the DNA TGTGCCACTTCGGGACACCAATACAATCAGCCCCAGCATTTT.

This chain joins TRBV20-1 and TRBJ2-3; D remains unclear. The CDR3 has 10 residues. Trimming removed 4 bases from V and 4 bases from J, with 3 bases in between. Germline CDR1 reads DFQATT; CDR2 reads SNEGSKA (reference sequence). CDR3 DNA sequence: TGCAGTGCTATGGCAGATACGCAGTATTTT. It codes for CSAMADTQYF.

The rearrangement links TRBV15 to TRBJ2-2; 10 nucleotides line up with TRBD2. Trimming took 3 bases from V and 4 from J; bases not matched to a gene: 5. Germline V lookup: CDR1 LNHNV, CDR2 YYDKDF (reference sequence). The CDR3 is made up of 16 amino acids. CDR3 protein: CATSRPAGGSTGELFF. The CDR3 nucleotides read TGTGCCACCAGCAGGCCAGCGGGAGGGAGCACCGGGGAGCTGTTTTTT.

Here the CDR3 DNA reads TGTGCCAGCTCGCTATCAGGGGGCACCGGGGAGCTGTTTTTT. It codes for CASSLSGGTGELFF. The gene calls are TRBV18 and TRBJ2-2; TRBD1 aligns across 7 bases. Germline trimming cut 6 bases from V and 4 bases from J; bases unmatched to any gene: 5. The length of the CDR3 is 14 residues. Germline V CDR1 and CDR2: KGHSH, LQKENI.

CDR3 bases: TGTGCCAGCAGCCACACTAGATGGGGAGGGCCGAACACCGGGGAGCTGTTTTTT. Translated: CASSHTRWGGPNTGELFF. This sequence joins TRBV9 and TRBJ2-2, with 7 bases that match TRBD2. Trimming took 4 bases from V and 0 from J; bases not matched to a gene: 12. The CDR3 has 18 residues. Germline V gene lookup returns CDR1 SGDLS and CDR2 YYNGEE.

This chain connects TRBV18 to TRBJ2-3; unclear D gene. Trimming pared 2 bases from V and 2 bases from J, leaving 11 bases between. The CDR3 is 15 amino acids. The germline V gene has CDR1 KGHSH and CDR2 LQKENI. The CDR3 DNA reads TGTGCCAGCTCACCAGTGGAACGGATCACAGATACGCAGTATTTT. This translates into CASSPVERITDTQYF. Using reference TRBV18 and TRBJ2-3 for the parts outside the CDR3, the full variable domain is NAGVMQNPRHLVRRRGQEARLRCSPMKGHSHVYWYRQLPEEGLKFMVYLQKENIIDESGMPKERFSAEFPKEGPSILRIQQVVRGDSAAYFCASSPVERITDTQYFGPGTRLTVL.

This clone was observed a single time. The CDR3 protein is CASSARTSGSTDTQYF. The CDR3 coding sequence is TGTGCCAGCAGCGCCCGGACTAGCGGGAGTACCGATACGCAGTATTTT. V usage is TRBV5-4 and J usage is TRBJ2-3; 13 bases match TRBD2. In germline, CDR1 is SGHNT, CDR2 YYREEE (reference sequence). The CDR3 is 16 residues long. Losses at the gene ends were 4 bases for V and 6 bases for J; bases not matched to a gene: 8.

The table lists this clone with a count of one. The chain couples TRBV19 to TRBJ2-2; maybe TRBD1 (6 bases). Germline V CDR1 and CDR2: LNHDA, SQIVND (reference sequence). There are 14 residues in the CDR3. V dropped 8 bases and J dropped 6 bases, with 16 bases sitting between them. CDR3 DNA sequence: TGTGCCAGTGGATTACCAGGGGAATCCGGGGAGCTGTTTTTT. Encoded protein: CASGLPGESGELFF.

The rearrangement links TRBV7-2 to TRBJ2-1, with D tentatively TRBD2 (6 bases). Deletions cut 4 bases from V and 9 bases from J, with 22 bases between. Germline assignment: CDR1 SGHTA and CDR2 FQGNSA. CDR3 length equals 16 residues. CDR3 bases: TGTGCCAGCAGCTCCCACGCGGGACGCCCGACCAGTGAGCAGTTCTTC. The encoded protein is CASSSHAGRPTSEQFF.

This rearrangement joins TRBV10-1 to TRBJ2-1, with TRBD2 matching over 11 bases. The CDR3 runs 16 residues. Germline lookup yields CDR1 WNHNN and CDR2 SYGVQD (reference sequence). The V gene end was trimmed by 1 base and the J gene end by 9 bases; junction bases not matched to a gene: 8. The CDR3 is CASSELLAGGYGEQFF. The DNA for the CDR3 is TGCGCCAGCAGTGAGTTGCTAGCGGGAGGTTACGGTGAGCAGTTCTTC.

The V call is TRBV11-2, the J call TRBJ2-7; TRBD2 might be the D (6 bases). Germline CDR1 SGHAT, CDR2 FQNNGV. The V and J ends lost 1 base and 7 bases respectively, with 20 bases between them. The CDR3 has 16 amino acids. CDR3 in DNA: TGTGCCAGCAGCTTAGTAAGTATCCGGGAGAGAGAAGAGCAGTACTTC. This gives the protein CASSLVSIREREEQYF.

The chain combines TRBV7-2 with TRBJ1-1, with TRBD1 identical over 11 bases. The V gene's germline CDR1 is SGHTA and CDR2 FQGNSA. The CDR3 length is 13 residues. Trimming took 5 bases from V and 9 from J; bases not matched to a gene: 5. The CDR3 loop reads CASSRTGGPKAFF. In DNA, the CDR3 is TGTGCCAGCAGCCGGACAGGGGGCCCGAAAGCTTTCTTT.

J is TRBJ2-3 and V is TRBV9; a weak D match, TRBD2 (5 bases). The CDR3 consists of 15 residues. V was trimmed by 7 bases and J by 0 bases, leaving 15 bases between them. The germline V gene has CDR1 SGDLS and CDR2 YYNGEE. CDR3 DNA sequence: TGTGCCAGCCGAAAGACGGGCGGGAGCACAGATACGCAGTATTTT. Translating gives CASRKTGGSTDTQYF.

The chain has TRBV15 and TRBJ2-2; D gene ambiguous. V dropped 0 bases and J dropped 5 bases, with 13 bases sitting between them. CDR3 size: 16 residues. Germline CDR1 and CDR2: LNHNV and YYDKDF (reference sequence). The CDR3 region is CATSRDERFGTGELFF. Written as DNA, the CDR3 is TGTGCCACCAGCAGAGATGAGCGTTTTGGAACCGGGGAGCTGTTTTTT.

The chain combines TRBV28 with TRBJ2-1, with a possible D match to TRBD2 (6 bases). CDR1 is MDHEN and CDR2 is SYDVKM in the germline V gene. Deletions cut 6 bases from V and 2 bases from J, with 14 bases between. This CDR3 has 15 residues. CDR3 nucleotide sequence: TGTGCCAGCAGGGCGGGTGGCGGGACCTACAATGAGCAGTTCTTC. Protein sequence: CASRAGGGTYNEQFF.